This T cell receptor beta chain is drawn from a study of T-cell memory formation after mild COVID-19. In the study overall: TCR clusters showed largely donor specificity. Study-wide results and limits: Contracting clones from day 15 to 85 had balanced CD4/CD8; later expanders favoured CD4+. Memory sampled before infection contained some responding clones, suggesting cross-reactive memory joined.

This clonotype has just a few counts. Its antigen is unidentified. 5'RACE primed at constant segments yielded TCR alpha and TCR beta cDNA libraries bearing sample barcodes and UMIs. TCRdb processed the 5' RACE reads anew with MiXCR; each CDR3 protein has one entry. The sample has hundreds of thousands of distinct CDR3 sequences, approximately 23% seen once. J was trimmed by 4 bases and V by 5 bases; bases with no gene match: 5. This CDR3 has 15 residues. Germline V CDR1 and CDR2: SGHTA, FQGNSA. The material sequenced was PBMCs or a T cell subset sorted from them (not recorded which). The chain carries TRBV7-2 and TRBJ2-2; 9 bases line up with TRBD2. The receptor comes from an adult woman who had mild COVID-19 (a few samples of this study predate the infection). Cell type and time point are not known. The CDR3 here is CASSPPGLATGELFF. CDR3 coding DNA: TGTGCCAGCAGCCCGCCGGGACTAGCCACCGGGGAGCTGTTTTTT.